The rows below give T cell receptor beta chains drawn from one sample of a study of shared clonotypes between healthy human individuals. The assay was immunoSEQ multiplex PCR, and TCRdb's table has in-frame clones only and misses some. The sample includes hundreds of thousands of clones, about 96% of them seen just once. The sequenced sample was naive CD8+ T cells sorted from blood. The receptors were sampled from a woman aged 25 to 39 in good health. CDR3s include the opening cysteine and the closing phenylalanine or tryptophan. The order of the fields is D gene, V gene, clone size, J gene, CDR3 DNA, CDR3 protein. The D gene is left open where the match is weak. Where a row states a size, it is once, few, many or the class of an expanded clone; other rows omit it.

D gene: .
V gene: TRBV11-1
clone size: .
J gene: TRBJ1-1
CDR3 DNA: TGTGCCAGCAGCTTAGCGCGGAACACTGAAGCTTTCTTT
CDR3 protein: CASSLARNTEAFF

D gene: .
V gene: TRBV27
clone size: once
J gene: TRBJ2-2
CDR3 DNA: TGTGCCAGCAGCCCATCGGTTGGAGAATACACCGGGGAGCTGTTTTTT
CDR3 protein: CASSPSVGEYTGELFF

D gene: .
V gene: TRBV5-6
clone size: .
J gene: TRBJ2-7
CDR3 DNA: TGTGCCAGCAGCCGTTTGGGCCGGGACGCCGCCTACGAGCAGTACTTC
CDR3 protein: CASSRLGRDAAYEQYF

D gene: TRBD2
V gene: TRBV4-1
clone size: .
J gene: TRBJ2-1
CDR3 DNA: TGCGCCAGCGGAACTAGCGGGGGAAGCTCCTACAATGAGCAGTTCTTC
CDR3 protein: CASGTSGGSSYNEQFF

D gene: TRBD2
V gene: TRBV19
clone size: once
J gene: TRBJ2-1
CDR3 DNA: TGTGCCAGTAGTATAGGGGCGGGAGGGCCCTATGAGCAGTTCTTC
CDR3 protein: CASSIGAGGPYEQFF

D gene: TRBD2
V gene: TRBV10-3
clone size: .
J gene: TRBJ2-7
CDR3 DNA: TGTGCCATCAGTGAGTCACTAGCGGGAGACGACGAGCAGTACTTC
CDR3 protein: CAISESLAGDDEQYF

D gene: .
V gene: TRBV14
clone size: .
J gene: TRBJ1-3
CDR3 DNA: TGTGCCAGCAGCCAAGATTACTACAGCGGCCCTGGGGCCACCATATATTTT
CDR3 protein: CASSQDYYSGPGATIYF

D gene: .
V gene: TRBV7-9
clone size: once
J gene: TRBJ2-5
CDR3 DNA: TGTGCCAGCAGCGATAGCTTGGGGTTGGAGACCCAGTACTTC
CDR3 protein: CASSDSLGLETQYF

D gene: .
V gene: TRBV5-4
clone size: .
J gene: TRBJ2-6
CDR3 DNA: TGTGCCAGCAGCTTCGTGGGCTCTGGGGCCAACGTCCTGACTTTC
CDR3 protein: CASSFVGSGANVLTF

D gene: .
V gene: TRBV29-1
clone size: few
J gene: TRBJ2-1
CDR3 DNA: TGCAGCGTTGAAGATAATGAGCAGTTCTTC
CDR3 protein: CSVEDNEQFF

D gene: .
V gene: TRBV9
clone size: few
J gene: TRBJ2-1
CDR3 DNA: TGTGCCAGCAGCGCACATCAGGGGAATGAGCAGTTCTTC
CDR3 protein: CASSAHQGNEQFF

D gene: .
V gene: TRBV19
clone size: .
J gene: TRBJ1-5
CDR3 DNA: TGTGCCAGTAGTATTCTAAGAGATAGCAATCAGCCCCAGCATTTT
CDR3 protein: CASSILRDSNQPQHF

D gene: .
V gene: TRBV6-4
clone size: .
J gene: TRBJ2-2
CDR3 DNA: TGTGCCAGCACTAGCCCCACCGGGGAGCTGTTTTTT
CDR3 protein: CASTSPTGELFF

D gene: .
V gene: TRBV27
clone size: .
J gene: TRBJ2-7
CDR3 DNA: TGTGCCAGCAGCCACGGCCCCGAGTACGAGCAGTACTTC
CDR3 protein: CASSHGPEYEQYF

D gene: .
V gene: TRBV2
clone size: .
J gene: TRBJ2-7
CDR3 DNA: TGTGCCAGCAGTGACGTGGGCGGGCCTACCTACGAGCAGTACTTC
CDR3 protein: CASSDVGGPTYEQYF

D gene: .
V gene: TRBV5-6
clone size: .
J gene: TRBJ2-1
CDR3 DNA: TGTGCCAGCAACCCCGGGACACCGACCTCCTACAATGAGCAGTTCTTC
CDR3 protein: CASNPGTPTSYNEQFF

D gene: TRBD2
V gene: TRBV28
clone size: .
J gene: TRBJ2-7
CDR3 DNA: TGTGCCAGCAGCCCGGGGCTAGCGGGGTACGAGCAGTACTTC
CDR3 protein: CASSPGLAGYEQYF

D gene: .
V gene: TRBV28
clone size: .
J gene: TRBJ2-5
CDR3 DNA: TGTGCCAGCACCCTCGTCGCGGAAACCCAAGAGACCCAGTACTTC
CDR3 protein: CASTLVAETQETQYF

D gene: .
V gene: TRBV15
clone size: .
J gene: TRBJ2-4
CDR3 DNA: TGTGCCACCAGCAGTAATATTCAGGGGTGGCGGGCCAAAAACATTCAGTACTTC
CDR3 protein: CATSSNIQGWRAKNIQYF

D gene: .
V gene: TRBV6-5
clone size: .
J gene: TRBJ1-1
CDR3 DNA: TGTGCCAGCAGTCATAACAGGGTTGAAGGAGCTTTCTTT
CDR3 protein: CASSHNRVEGAFF

D gene: .
V gene: TRBV5-4
clone size: .
J gene: TRBJ2-5
CDR3 DNA: TGTGCCAGCAGCGAAGTAGGGGGACCGGGCCAAGAGACCCAGTACTTC
CDR3 protein: CASSEVGGPGQETQYF

D gene: .
V gene: TRBV27
clone size: .
J gene: TRBJ2-7
CDR3 DNA: TGTGCCAGCAGAGGGACACCGAACTACGAGCAGTACTTC
CDR3 protein: CASRGTPNYEQYF

D gene: .
V gene: TRBV27
clone size: .
J gene: TRBJ2-3
CDR3 DNA: TGTGCCAGCAGGGGAAGTCAGGGGCAGTATTTT
CDR3 protein: CASRGSQGQYF

D gene: TRBD1
V gene: TRBV2
clone size: .
J gene: TRBJ2-7
CDR3 DNA: TGTGCCAGCAGTGCTGACAGGGGAAGGGATTACGAGCAGTACTTC
CDR3 protein: CASSADRGRDYEQYF

D gene: TRBD2
V gene: TRBV13
clone size: .
J gene: TRBJ2-5
CDR3 DNA: TGTGCCAGCAGCGCCGCGACTAGCGGGAGTTTAGAGACCCAGTACTTC
CDR3 protein: CASSAATSGSLETQYF

D gene: TRBD1
V gene: TRBV6-1
clone size: once
J gene: TRBJ1-1
CDR3 DNA: TGTGCCAGCAGTGCTCGACAGGGCCAGGACACTGAAGCTTTCTTT
CDR3 protein: CASSARQGQDTEAFF

D gene: TRBD1
V gene: TRBV7-2
clone size: .
J gene: TRBJ2-7
CDR3 DNA: TGTGCCAGCAGCTCCCCCGGGACAGGGATCTACGAGCAGTACTTC
CDR3 protein: CASSSPGTGIYEQYF

D gene: .
V gene: TRBV18
clone size: .
J gene: TRBJ1-1
CDR3 DNA: TGTGCCAGCTCATCGCAGGATACCGGGAACACTGAAGCTTTCTTT
CDR3 protein: CASSSQDTGNTEAFF

D gene: .
V gene: TRBV28
clone size: .
J gene: TRBJ2-7
CDR3 DNA: TGTGCCAGCAGTTTATGGGGACTGGAAAGGAGTGAGCAGTACTTC
CDR3 protein: CASSLWGLERSEQYF

D gene: TRBD2
V gene: TRBV6-5
clone size: .
J gene: TRBJ2-1
CDR3 DNA: TGTGCCAGCAGTTACGCCGCGGGAGTTAGGTACAATGAGCAGTTCTTC
CDR3 protein: CASSYAAGVRYNEQFF

D gene: .
V gene: TRBV6-1
clone size: .
J gene: TRBJ2-1
CDR3 DNA: TGTGCCAGCAGTGGAGGGAACAGGCCTACCTTAAACTACAATGAGCAGTTCTTC
CDR3 protein: CASSGGNRPTLNYNEQFF

D gene: .
V gene: TRBV27
clone size: .
J gene: TRBJ2-3
CDR3 DNA: TGTGCCAGCAGTACAACTCGGGCCTTTCTCCGGGGAGATACGCAGTATTTT
CDR3 protein: CASSTTRAFLRGDTQYF

D gene: .
V gene: TRBV5-6
clone size: .
J gene: TRBJ1-4
CDR3 DNA: TGTGCCAGCAGCTTGGGGGGAGGGGCCCCTAATGAAAAACTGTTTTTT
CDR3 protein: CASSLGGGAPNEKLFF

D gene: TRBD2
V gene: TRBV12-5
clone size: once
J gene: TRBJ2-1
CDR3 DNA: TGTGCTAGTGGTTTGGCAATAGCGGGACGGGTCGATGAGCAGTTCTTC
CDR3 protein: CASGLAIAGRVDEQFF

D gene: .
V gene: TRBV30
clone size: .
J gene: TRBJ1-5
CDR3 DNA: TGTGCCTGGGCGGGACCTATCGACAATCAGCCCCAGCATTTT
CDR3 protein: CAWAGPIDNQPQHF

D gene: .
V gene: TRBV6-5
clone size: .
J gene: TRBJ2-1
CDR3 DNA: TGTGCCAGCAGCCCGGACAGCTCCTACAATGAGCAGTTCTTC
CDR3 protein: CASSPDSSYNEQFF

D gene: .
V gene: TRBV2
clone size: .
J gene: TRBJ2-7
CDR3 DNA: TGTGCCAGCAGTCGAGACGGACACACCATATACGAGCAGTACTTC
CDR3 protein: CASSRDGHTIYEQYF